What follows is one T cell receptor beta chain and its context. The antigen remains unidentified. This sample stems from a study of cytomegalovirus exposure and HLA in healthy donors. Study-level information: Caucasian-associated ancestry cluster membership applied to 75% to 85% of several hundred genotyped donors. Study results and caveats: It was reported that the classifier diagnosed cytomegalovirus status with high specificity and sensitivity in both the original and validation cohorts. Fewer N-insertions (relative to the approximately 700-donor mean) were reportedly seen in an Asian-associated ancestry cluster in a later analysis.

A multiplex PCR was run with 60 Vbeta primers and 13 Jbeta primers. Data came from immunoSEQ multiplex PCR; TCRdb stores just in-frame clones and leaves some out. The sample carries approximately 300,000 clones, roughly 80% recorded once. The CDR3 loop spans 15 amino acids. The V gene lost 0 bases and the J gene lost 4 bases, with 13 bases spanning the gap. Germline V lookup: CDR1 SGHRS, CDR2 YFSETQ. Sequenced: PBMCs. V and J are TRBV5-1 and TRBJ1-2; weak D call: TRBD1 (6 bases). This clonotype was obtained from a girl aged 2 to 9 in good health and CMV-seronegative. DNA for the CDR3: TGCGCCAGCAGCTTGGGACCGGGACAAGCCTATGGCTACACCTTC. Its protein is CASSLGPGQAYGYTF.